This T cell receptor beta chain is from a study of blood T cells in healthy people across ages. The study's findings and limits: Compared with aged donors, long-lived donors showed fewer expanded clones, suggesting selection.

Germline V gene lookup returns CDR1 LGHNA and CDR2 YSLEER. The CDR3 loop spans 12 amino acids. J lost 12 bases, V lost 5 bases, and 6 bases had no gene match. Primers used in a second PCR of roughly 6 to 11 cycles were a sample-barcoded 5' primer and a J-beta primer mix. TCRdb independently ran MiXCR on the 5' RACE reads; one entry per CDR3 protein. The sample holds approximately 960,000 distinct CDR3 sequences; about 29% are singletons and the top ten take roughly 10%. Concerning this clonotype itself: The antigen is unknown.

This sample also appeared in a second study, on T cells of mothers and their children. That paper adds: The TCR beta CDR3 read count exceeded 8.5 million for each mother and was about 3 million for each child. Thymic selection molds TCR recombination products alike in related and unrelated pairs.

The sequenced sample consisted of blood. V gene TRBV4-3 combines with J gene TRBJ2-3; TRBD2 matches 9 bases. The clonotype was recovered from a woman aged 40 to 49 in good health. CDR3: CASSYSGSNQYF. CDR3 in DNA: TGCGCCAGCAGCTATAGCGGGAGTAACCAGTATTTT.